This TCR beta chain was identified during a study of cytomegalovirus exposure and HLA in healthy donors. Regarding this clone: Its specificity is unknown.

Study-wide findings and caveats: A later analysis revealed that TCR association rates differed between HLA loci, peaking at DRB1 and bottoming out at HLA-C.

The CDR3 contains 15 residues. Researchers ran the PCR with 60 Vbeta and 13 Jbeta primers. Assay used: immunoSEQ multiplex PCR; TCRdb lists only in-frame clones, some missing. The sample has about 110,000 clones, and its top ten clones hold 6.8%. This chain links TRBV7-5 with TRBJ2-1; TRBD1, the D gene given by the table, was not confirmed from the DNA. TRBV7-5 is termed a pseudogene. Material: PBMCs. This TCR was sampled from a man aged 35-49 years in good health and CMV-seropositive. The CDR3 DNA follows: TGTGCCAGAACCTCAGCCGGCAGGGGCGACAATGAGCAGTTCTTC. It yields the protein CARTSAGRGDNEQFF.